The next 21 T cell receptor beta chains were all read from a single sample in a study of T cells expressing NK-cell markers. TCRdb reprocessed the 5' RACE reads and reports one entry per CDR3 protein, with no DNA. This sample's table has about half a million distinct CDR3 sequences. Sequences were obtained from blood T cells: a sorted CD56 or NKG2C T cell subset, CD4+ or CD8+ T cells, or bulk PBMC T cells (not recorded which). The receptors were sampled from a woman aged 50 to 60 in good health.

This chain uses TRBV12-3 or TRBV12-4 with TRBJ2-2. The CDR3 is 12 amino acids. Here the CDR3 reads CASSRPTGELFF.

The chain joins TRBV5-1 to TRBJ2-2; TCRdb calls TRBD2, which cannot be checked without DNA. Germline V CDR1 and CDR2: SGHRS, YFSETQ. The CDR3 is 16 residues long. The CDR3 is CASSLDRASNTGELFF.

This chain links TRBV15 with TRBJ1-2; TCRdb designates TRBD1, a call that cannot be tested without DNA. Germline V CDR1 and CDR2: LNHNV, YYDKDF (reference sequence). The CDR3 has 14 residues. The CDR3 reads CATSRDSQGTGYTF.

The V call is TRBV9, the J call TRBJ2-1. This CDR3 has 15 amino acids. Germline lookup yields CDR1 SGDLS and CDR2 YYNGEE. The CDR3 loop reads CASSVDSGNYNEQFF.

The rearrangement links TRBV10-3 to TRBJ2-3; TCRdb names TRBD1, which stays unverified in the absence of DNA. The CDR3 spans 14 residues. CDR1 is ENHRY, CDR2 SYGVKD, per germline. CDR3 amino acids: CAIRSDREADTQYF.

The chain recombines TRBV2 with TRBJ2-7; the TCRdb D gene call, TRBD1, has no DNA to confirm it. Looked up from germline, CDR1 is SNHLY and CDR2 is FYNNEI. The CDR3 is made up of 13 amino acids. The CDR3: CATSSGHHYEQYF.

This sequence joins TRBV15 and TRBJ2-3; TCRdb reports TRBD2, a call that lacks DNA to check it against. CDR1 and CDR2 (germline): LNHNV, YYDKDF (reference sequence). CDR3 length: 18 amino acids. CDR3 protein: CATSRLGTSGRTTDTQYF. The full variable domain, rest sourced from reference TRBV15 and TRBJ2-3, is DAMVIQNPRYQVTQFGKPVTLSCSQTLNHNVMYWYQQKSSQAPKLLFHYYDKDFNNEADTPDNFQSRRPNTSFCFLDIRSPGLGDTAMYLCATSRLGTSGRTTDTQYFGPGTRLTVL.

V and J are TRBV11-3 and TRBJ2-3; the D call of TRBD2 rests on TCRdb alone, since no DNA is present to check it. The V gene's germline CDR1 is SGHNT and CDR2 YENEEA. The CDR3 extends over 13 amino acids. CDR3 sequence: CASSSGPTDTQYF.

J is TRBJ2-3 and V is TRBV20-1; TCRdb's assignment of TRBD1 cannot be checked, as there is no DNA. Per germline, CDR1 DFQATT and CDR2 SNEGSKA (reference sequence). The length of the CDR3 is 14 residues. The CDR3: CACTEGGRSDTQYF.

The rearrangement links TRBV6-5 to TRBJ2-2; checking the TCRdb D call of TRBD1 is not possible without DNA. From germline, CDR1 is MNHEY and CDR2 SVGAGI. The CDR3 has 15 residues. Here the CDR3 reads CASSNRGAWGGELFF.

This sequence joins TRBV20-1 and TRBJ2-6; TCRdb's assignment of TRBD2 cannot be checked, as there is no DNA. Looked up from germline, CDR1 is DFQATT and CDR2 is SNEGSKA (reference sequence). This CDR3 spans 16 amino acids. The CDR3 sequence is CSAHLVAGGGANVLTF.

The chain links TRBV19 to TRBJ1-5. This CDR3 spans 14 amino acids. Germline V gives CDR1 LNHDA, CDR2 SQIVND (reference sequence). The CDR3 protein is CASSLQFTYQPQHF.

The rearrangement links TRBV15 to TRBJ2-1; TCRdb designates TRBD1, a call that cannot be tested without DNA. Germline V CDR1 and CDR2: LNHNV, YYDKDF (reference sequence). The CDR3 consists of 15 residues. The CDR3 protein is CATSRGLGDRGVQFF.

The J gene is TRBJ2-2, the V gene TRBV3-1; TCRdb gives TRBD2 as the D gene, but with no DNA this cannot be confirmed. Germline V gene lookup returns CDR1 LGHDT and CDR2 YNNKEL (reference sequence). The CDR3 is 15 residues long. The chain's CDR3 is CASSQAGRKAGELFF.

The V and J genes are TRBV12-3 or TRBV12-4 and TRBJ1-6. This CDR3 spans 15 amino acids. CDR3 region: CASSFGGFDNSPLHF.

The V call is TRBV6-1, the J call TRBJ1-2; the TCRdb call, TRBD1, lacks DNA for checking. Per germline, CDR1 MNHNS and CDR2 SASEGT. The CDR3 extends over 15 amino acids. The CDR3 loop reads CASSEGGAQPPGYTF.

The chain carries TRBV7-7 and TRBJ2-2; TCRdb returns TRBD2, unconfirmable since there is no DNA. The CDR3 has 12 residues. CDR1 SSHAT and CDR2 FNYEAQ come from the germline V gene (reference sequence). The CDR3 spells CASRKPAGELFF. The complete variable domain, with remaining parts taken from reference TRBV7-7 and TRBJ2-2, reads GAGVSQSPRYKVTKRGQDVTLRCDPISSHATLYWYQQALGQGPEFLTYFNYEAQPDKSGLPSDRFSAERPEGSISTLTIQRTEQRDSAMYRCASRKPAGELFFGEGSRLTVL.

This chain joins TRBV20-1 and TRBJ2-1. The CDR3 length is 14 residues. Germline V gene data show CDR1 as DFQATT and CDR2 as SNEGSKA (reference sequence). CDR3 residues: CSAEELASYNEQFF.

The CDR3: CASSSAGVDYGYTF. The chain uses TRBV6-5 and TRBJ1-2; TCRdb gives TRBD1 as the D gene, but with no DNA this cannot be confirmed. Germline-derived CDR1 and CDR2 are MNHEY and SVGAGI. The CDR3 is 14 amino acids.

This rearrangement joins TRBV7-8 to TRBJ1-2; the D gene TCRdb calls, TRBD1, cannot be checked with no DNA. CDR3 size: 16 residues. Germline assignment: CDR1 SGHVS and CDR2 FQNEAQ. The CDR3 spells CASSLVLKTGHYGYTF.

This chain's CDR3 is CASSQTTSTLNEQFF. The chain couples TRBV3-1 to TRBJ2-1; no DNA is available, so the TRBD2 call from TCRdb remains unchecked. CDR3 length: 15 residues. CDR1 is LGHDT, CDR2 YNNKEL, per germline (reference sequence).